The 28 T cell receptor beta chains listed next were all sequenced from one sample in a study of blood T cell repertoires in COVID-19 (dated by TCRdb to the early 2020s). Library preparation used the immunoSEQ multiplex PCR assay. TCRdb's version of the immuneACCESS table is confined to in-frame rearrangements and falls short of the full clone set. An unresolved V gene accounts for under half of the shortfall where checked; the remainder is of unknown origin. Recorded for this sample are 210,000 or so clones; around 90% of them occurred a single time. The top ten hold 2% to 3% of the sample. The sequenced sample consisted of peripheral blood. All receptors derive from a young man with COVID-19, enrolled during active disease.

This rearrangement joins TRBV4-3 to TRBJ2-2; tentatively, D is TRBD1 (6 bases). The V gene lost 6 bases and the J gene lost 5 bases, with 13 bases spanning the gap. Germline V gives CDR1 LGHNA, CDR2 YSLEER. The CDR3 totals 14 residues. This CDR3 reads CASRLGAGTGELFF. The CDR3 nucleotides are TGCGCCAGCAGACTGGGGGCCGGTACCGGGGAGCTGTTTTTT.

The CDR3 DNA reads TGTGCCAGCAGCTTAGTTCGGGGGGTGAATCAGCCCCAGCATTTT. It encodes CASSLVRGVNQPQHF. This sequence joins TRBV7-8 and TRBJ1-5, with TRBD1 as a possible D gene (5 bases). CDR1 SGHVS and CDR2 FQNEAQ come from the germline V gene. V was trimmed by 1 base and J by 4 bases, leaving 11 bases between them. The CDR3 totals 15 residues. Combining the CDR3 with reference TRBV7-8 and TRBJ1-5 gives the whole variable domain GAGVSQSPRYKVAKRGQDVALRCDPISGHVSLFWYQQALGQGPEFLTYFQNEAQLDKSGLPSDRFFAERPEGSVSTLKIQRTQQEDSAVYLCASSLVRGVNQPQHFGDGTRLSIL.

The rearrangement joins TRBV7-3 to TRBJ1-2; D might be TRBD1 (5 bases). In germline, CDR1 is SGHTA, CDR2 FQGTGA. Trimming stripped 2 bases from V and 4 bases from J, with 8 bases between. This CDR3 comprises 13 residues. Written as DNA, the CDR3 is TGTGCCAGCAGCTTAGGGGCCTCCTATGGCTACACCTTC. Protein sequence: CASSLGASYGYTF.

The chain joins TRBV7-9 to TRBJ2-1; D might be TRBD1 (6 bases). From germline, CDR1 is SEHNR and CDR2 FQNEAQ (reference sequence). The length of the CDR3 is 16 residues. V lost 2 bases, J lost 9 bases, and 20 bases lay in between. This CDR3 is CASSLRAQGSFGEQFF. In nucleotides, the CDR3 is TGTGCCAGCAGCTTAAGGGCACAGGGTTCTTTCGGTGAGCAGTTCTTC.

The chain links TRBV11-2 to TRBJ1-1; TRBD1 aligns across 7 bases. V gave up 5 bases and J gave up 6 bases; unmatched junction bases: 6. The CDR3 consists of 13 residues. Germline V gene data show CDR1 as SGHAT and CDR2 as FQNNGV. This CDR3 reads CASSLRQGAEAFF. In nucleotides, the CDR3 is TGTGCCAGCAGCCTCAGACAGGGTGCTGAAGCTTTCTTT. Full variable domain (remainder filled in from reference TRBV11-2 and TRBJ1-1): EAGVAQSPRYKIIEKRQSVAFWCNPISGHATLYWYQQILGQGPKLLIQFQNNGVVDDSQLPKDRFSAERLKGVDSTLKIQPAKLEDSAVYLCASSLRQGAEAFFGQGTRLTVV.

V usage is TRBV19 and J usage is TRBJ2-2; TRBD2 is a possible D gene (5 bases). The CDR3 is 15 amino acids. Trimming left V 7 bases short and J 1 base short, with 13 bases between. Germline V lookup: CDR1 LNHDA, CDR2 SQIVND (reference sequence). The CDR3 reads CASKGQAGNTGELFF. DNA for the CDR3: TGTGCCAGTAAAGGGCAGGCGGGGAACACCGGGGAGCTGTTTTTT. Based on the CDR3 plus reference TRBV19 and TRBJ2-2, the full variable domain is DGGITQSPKYLFRKEGQNVTLSCEQNLNHDAMYWYRQDPGQGLRLIYYSQIVNDFQKGDIAEGYSVSREKKESFPLTVTSAQKNPTAFYLCASKGQAGNTGELFFGEGSRLTVL.

This clone came up a few times. The chain employs TRBV21-1 and TRBJ1-4; the tabulated D call, TRBD1, remains unverified against the DNA. TRBV21-1 is termed a pseudogene. The CDR3 extends over 18 amino acids. CDR3 sequence reads: CASSKGAGKGLGNEKLFF. The CDR3 nucleotides read TGTGCCAGCAGCAAAGGAGCAGGGAAGGGGTTAGGTAATGAAAAACTGTTTTTT.

Details on this clone: Relative to the germline gene, one junction end is altered; a read error may explain this. The chain has TRBV23-1 and TRBJ2-2; 10 nucleotides match TRBD1. TRBV23-1 is designated an ORF whose function remains uncertain. The CDR3 sequence is 14 residues long. As DNA, the CDR3 is TGCGCCAGCCGTCAGACAGGGGGCAACGGGGAGCTGTTTTTT. Translated: CASRQTGGNGELFF.

The chain combines TRBV12-5 with TRBJ1-5; 7 nucleotides line up with TRBD1. There are 18 residues in the CDR3. The germline V gene has CDR1 LGHNT and CDR2 FRNRAP. V was pared by 0 bases and J by 0 bases, with 8 bases of the junction left unmatched. In DNA form, the CDR3 reads TGTGCTAGTGGTTTGGTACTGGACAGGCTTTATAGCAATCAGCCCCAGCATTTT. It is translated as CASGLVLDRLYSNQPQHF.

The genes are TRBV7-9 and TRBJ1-5; 11 bases map to TRBD1. V lost 4 bases to trimming and J lost 2 bases; unmatched junction nucleotides: 4. The CDR3 covers 16 residues. Germline CDR1 SEHNR, CDR2 FQNEAQ (reference sequence). As DNA, the CDR3 is TGTGCCAGCAGCTCGGACAGGGGGCATGGCAATCAGCCCCAGCATTTT. It codes for CASSSDRGHGNQPQHF.

This rearrangement joins TRBV19 to TRBJ1-5; weak D call: TRBD1 (5 bases). Between the trimmed V and J ends, which lost 5 bases and 3 bases, there was a span of 11 bases. The germline gives CDR1 LNHDA, CDR2 SQIVND (reference sequence). The CDR3 is 14 amino acids. CDR3 DNA sequence: TGTGCCAGTAGTGCAGGGTACCCCAATCAGCCCCAGCATTTT. This sequence encodes CASSAGYPNQPQHF.

V usage is TRBV18 and J usage is TRBJ1-2, with D uncertain. CDR3 length: 15 residues. Trimming took 3 bases from V and 6 from J, leaving 17 bases between them. Germline loops: CDR1 KGHSH, CDR2 LQKENI. The CDR3 DNA reads as TGTGCCAGCTCACCTAATTCCGAGGGAGTGAATGGCTACACCTTC. Amino acids: CASSPNSEGVNGYTF.

V is TRBV6-2 or TRBV6-3 and J is TRBJ1-1; TRBD1 is a possible D gene (6 bases). The CDR3 totals 19 residues. From germline, CDR1 is MNHEY and CDR2 SVGEGT. V lost 0 bases, J lost 5 bases, and 25 bases lay in between. The CDR3 coding sequence is TGTGCCAGCAGTTACTCTTGGGACAATTCTCGGGGATATTATACTGAAGCTTTCTTT. Residues: CASSYSWDNSRGYYTEAFF.

The chain joins TRBV5-1 to TRBJ2-3, with D perhaps matching TRBD2 (5 bases). The germline CDR1 and CDR2 sequences are SGHRS and YFSETQ. This CDR3 is 14 amino acids long. Trimming cost V 7 bases and J 0 bases, with 12 bases left between them. For the CDR3, the DNA is TGCGCCAGCTCACTCAGCGGTAGCACAGATACGCAGTATTTT. It codes for CASSLSGSTDTQYF.

The chain joins TRBV7-9 to TRBJ1-1; D uncertain. Germline V gives CDR1 SEHNR, CDR2 FQNEAQ (reference sequence). Trimming removed 6 bases from V and 6 bases from J, with 20 bases in between. This CDR3 contains 15 residues. CDR3 residues: CASSPNGGIVAEAFF. The CDR3 region has the DNA TGTGCCAGCAGTCCCAATGGAGGGATTGTCGCTGAAGCTTTCTTT.

V is TRBV7-9 and J is TRBJ2-7; D unresolved. CDR1 SEHNR and CDR2 FQNEAQ come from the germline V gene (reference sequence). V shed 4 bases and J shed 3 bases, with 10 bases lying between them. The CDR3 is 13 residues long. CDR3 nucleotides: TGTGCCAGCAGCTCTCGAGACAACTACGAGCAGTACTTC. Translating gives CASSSRDNYEQYF.

This chain links TRBV7-2 with TRBJ2-6, with D tentatively TRBD2 (7 bases). This CDR3 is 18 amino acids long. Germline V gene data show CDR1 as SGHTA and CDR2 as FQGNSA. V lost 4 bases and J 4 bases, leaving 20 bases between the germline ends. In nucleotides, the CDR3 is TGTGCCAGCAGCTCTAGGGGGGGCGCCCCGGGAGGGGCCAACGTCCTGACTTTC. It is translated as CASSSRGGAPGGANVLTF.

The rearrangement uses TRBV7-2 and TRBJ1-6, with D maybe TRBD1 (5 bases). The CDR3 covers 15 residues. The V gene's germline CDR1 is SGHTA and CDR2 FQGNSA. V dropped 5 bases and J dropped 1 base, with 9 bases sitting between them. This CDR3 reads CASSDPGSYNSPLHF. The DNA for the CDR3 is TGTGCCAGCAGCGACCCAGGGTCCTATAATTCACCCCTCCACTTT.

The rearrangement joins TRBV15 to TRBJ1-2; TRBD1 is a possible D gene (5 bases). The CDR3 extends over 15 amino acids. CDR1 and CDR2 from the germline V gene are LNHNV and YYDKDF (reference sequence). Trimming stripped 5 bases from V and 8 bases from J, with 21 bases between. CDR3 in DNA: TGTGCCACCAGCGCAGAGTTCGGGGGTTCTCGCGGCTACACCTTC. Protein sequence: CATSAEFGGSRGYTF.

The chain has TRBV5-5 and TRBJ1-5; TRBD1 aligns across 8 bases. Germline V gives CDR1 SGHKS, CDR2 YYEKEE (reference sequence). The ends lost 0 bases at V and 7 bases at J; junction bases unmatched: 6. The CDR3 covers 15 residues. In DNA form, the CDR3 reads TGTGCCAGCAGCTTGGGGAGACAGGGGACACAGCCCCAGCATTTT. Residues: CASSLGRQGTQPQHF.

The CDR3 nucleotides are TGTGCCAGCAGCTTAAAGGGGGCTAGCGGGAGTTTTTTCTATGAGCAGTTCTTC. Translating it yields CASSLKGASGSFFYEQFF. The chain couples TRBV7-2 to TRBJ2-1; 10 nucleotides agree with TRBD2. Germline values: CDR1 SGHTA, CDR2 FQGNSA. With V trimmed by 2 bases and J by 8 bases, 15 bases remained unmatched. CDR3 size: 18 residues.

The chain is built from TRBV6-6 and TRBJ2-7; D is undetermined. Germline lookup yields CDR1 MNHNY and CDR2 SVGAGI (reference sequence). Trimming took 6 bases from V and 3 from J, leaving 18 bases between them. The CDR3 runs 15 residues. DNA of the CDR3: TGTGCCAGCAGCCAAGAAGGCAGAGGAAACTACGAGCAGTACTTC. As protein: CASSQEGRGNYEQYF.

The rearrangement links TRBV7-3 to TRBJ2-1; 15 nucleotides align to TRBD2. The CDR3 has 19 amino acids. J lost 4 bases, V lost 4 bases, and 11 bases had no gene match. The germline V gene has CDR1 SGHTA and CDR2 FQGTGA. CDR3 in amino acids: CASSYTVGLAGGYYNEQFF. CDR3 nucleotides: TGTGCCAGCAGCTACACAGTGGGACTAGCGGGAGGCTATTACAATGAGCAGTTCTTC.

The rearrangement links TRBV9 to TRBJ2-3; 9 nucleotides match TRBD1. Germline V gives CDR1 SGDLS, CDR2 YYNGEE. The ends lost 4 bases at V and 4 bases at J; junction bases unmatched: 13. The CDR3 covers 17 residues. CDR3 region: CASSTILQGALPDTQYF. DNA for the CDR3: TGTGCCAGCAGCACAATTTTACAGGGGGCGCTACCAGATACGCAGTATTTT.

This sequence joins TRBV19 and TRBJ1-5, with D possibly matching TRBD1 (5 bases). Trimming took 8 bases from V and 8 from J, leaving 19 bases between them. CDR1 is LNHDA, CDR2 SQIVND, per germline (reference sequence). CDR3 size: 14 residues. This CDR3 is CASRGVTSAEPQHF. CDR3 nucleotide sequence: TGTGCCAGTCGGGGGGTCACATCCGCAGAGCCCCAGCATTTT.

The V and J genes are TRBV28 and TRBJ2-1, with TRBD1 matching 9 bases. Germline V gene sequence: CDR1 MDHEN, CDR2 SYDVKM. Trimming took 0 bases from V and 10 from J; bases not matched to a gene: 7. The CDR3 runs to 15 residues. CDR3 nucleotides: TGTGCCAGCAGTTTATGGGGGACAGGGCACTACGAGCAGTTCTTC. Amino acid sequence: CASSLWGTGHYEQFF.

J is TRBJ2-1 and V is TRBV6-2 or TRBV6-3, with D possibly matching TRBD1 (6 bases). CDR3 length: 13 amino acids. Germline values: CDR1 MNHEY, CDR2 SVGEGT. Deletions cut 4 bases from V and 15 bases from J, with 19 bases between. The CDR3 region is CASSSTTDRNAFF. The DNA for the CDR3 is TGTGCCAGCAGTTCCACCACAGACAGGAACGCGTTCTTC.

This clone has just one count. The V and J genes are TRBV5-4 and TRBJ2-2; tentatively, D is TRBD2 (6 bases). V dropped 6 bases and J dropped 6 bases, with 21 bases sitting between them. CDR1 and CDR2 (germline): SGHNT, YYREEE (reference sequence). The CDR3 length is 16 residues. The CDR3 coding sequence is TGTGCCAGCAAGGAGGGCCCGAATAAGGGCGCCGGGGAGCTGTTTTTT. Translating it yields CASKEGPNKGAGELFF.